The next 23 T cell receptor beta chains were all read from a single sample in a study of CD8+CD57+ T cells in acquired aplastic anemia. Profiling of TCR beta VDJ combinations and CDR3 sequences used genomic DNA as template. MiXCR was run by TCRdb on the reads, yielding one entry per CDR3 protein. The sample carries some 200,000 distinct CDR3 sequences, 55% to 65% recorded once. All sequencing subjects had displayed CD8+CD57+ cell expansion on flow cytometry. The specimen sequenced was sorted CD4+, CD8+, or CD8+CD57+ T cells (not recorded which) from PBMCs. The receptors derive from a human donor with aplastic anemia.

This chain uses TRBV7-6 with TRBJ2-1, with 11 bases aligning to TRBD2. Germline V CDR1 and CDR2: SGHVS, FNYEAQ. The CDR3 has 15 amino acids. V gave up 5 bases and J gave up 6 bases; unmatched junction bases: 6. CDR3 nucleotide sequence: TGTGCCAGCAGCCTTTTAGCGGGAGGGCTCAATGAGCAGTTCTTC. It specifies CASSLLAGGLNEQFF.

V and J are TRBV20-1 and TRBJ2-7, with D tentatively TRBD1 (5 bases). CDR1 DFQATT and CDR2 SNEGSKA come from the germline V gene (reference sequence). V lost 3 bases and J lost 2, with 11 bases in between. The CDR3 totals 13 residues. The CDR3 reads CSASDRSTYEQYF. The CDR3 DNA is TGCAGTGCTAGCGACAGATCCACCTACGAGCAGTACTTC.

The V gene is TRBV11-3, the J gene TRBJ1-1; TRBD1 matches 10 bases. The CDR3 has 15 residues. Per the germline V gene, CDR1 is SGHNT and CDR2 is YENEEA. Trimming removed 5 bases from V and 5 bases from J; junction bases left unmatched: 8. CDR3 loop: CASSPHWTGGTEAFF. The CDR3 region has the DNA TGTGCCAGCAGCCCACACTGGACAGGGGGGACTGAAGCTTTCTTT.

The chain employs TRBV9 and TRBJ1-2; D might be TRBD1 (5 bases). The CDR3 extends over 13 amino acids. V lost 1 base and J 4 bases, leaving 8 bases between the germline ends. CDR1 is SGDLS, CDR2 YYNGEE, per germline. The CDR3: CASSVSGTYGYTF. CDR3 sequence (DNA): TGTGCCAGCAGCGTATCCGGGACCTATGGCTACACCTTC.

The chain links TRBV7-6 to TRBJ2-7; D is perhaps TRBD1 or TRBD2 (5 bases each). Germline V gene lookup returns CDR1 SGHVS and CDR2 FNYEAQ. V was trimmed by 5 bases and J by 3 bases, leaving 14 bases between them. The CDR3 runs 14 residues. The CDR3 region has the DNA TGTGCCAGCAGCCCCGGGGCAGGGAGCTACGAGCAGTACTTC. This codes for CASSPGAGSYEQYF.

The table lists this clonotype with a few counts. CDR3 in amino acids: CASLQSQGGGFPAFF. CDR3 coding DNA: TGTGCCAGCCTACAATCCCAGGGCGGAGGATTTCCGGCTTTCTTT. The V gene is TRBV7-2, the J gene TRBJ1-1, with D possibly TRBD1 on 5 matching bases. Per the germline V gene, CDR1 is SGHTA and CDR2 is FQGNSA. This CDR3 has 15 residues. V lost 8 bases to trimming and J lost 11 bases, with 27 bases between them.

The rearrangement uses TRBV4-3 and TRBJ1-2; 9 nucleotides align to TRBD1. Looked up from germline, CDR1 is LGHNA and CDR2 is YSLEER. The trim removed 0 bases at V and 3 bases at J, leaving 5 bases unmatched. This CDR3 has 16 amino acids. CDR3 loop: CASSQEGTGLHYGYTF. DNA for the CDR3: TGCGCCAGCAGCCAAGAAGGGACAGGGTTGCACTATGGCTACACCTTC.

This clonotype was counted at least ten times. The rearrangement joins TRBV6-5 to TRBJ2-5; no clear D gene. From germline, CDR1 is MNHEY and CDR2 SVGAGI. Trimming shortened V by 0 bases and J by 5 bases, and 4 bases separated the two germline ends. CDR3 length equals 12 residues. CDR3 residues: CASSYSMETQYF. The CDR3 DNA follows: TGTGCCAGCAGTTACTCGATGGAGACCCAGTACTTC.

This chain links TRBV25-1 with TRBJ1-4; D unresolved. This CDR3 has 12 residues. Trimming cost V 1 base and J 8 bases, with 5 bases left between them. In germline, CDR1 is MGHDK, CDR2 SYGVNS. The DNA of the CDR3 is TGTGCCAGCAGTGAATCGAGGGAAAAACTGTTTTTT. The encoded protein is CASSESREKLFF.

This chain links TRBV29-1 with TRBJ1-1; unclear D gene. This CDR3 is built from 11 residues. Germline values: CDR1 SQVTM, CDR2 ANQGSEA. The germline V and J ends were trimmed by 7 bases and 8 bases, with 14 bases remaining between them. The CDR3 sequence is CSGSRRNEAFF. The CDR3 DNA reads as TGCAGCGGTAGCCGCCGAAACGAAGCTTTCTTT.

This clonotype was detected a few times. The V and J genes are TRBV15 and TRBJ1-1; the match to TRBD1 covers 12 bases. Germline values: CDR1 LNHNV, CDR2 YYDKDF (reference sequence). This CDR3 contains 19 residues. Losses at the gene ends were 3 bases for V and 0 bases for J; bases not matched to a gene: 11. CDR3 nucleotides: TGTGCCACCAGCAGCTCCAGGTCGGGACAGGGGGCCATGAACACTGAAGCTTTCTTT. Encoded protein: CATSSSRSGQGAMNTEAFF.

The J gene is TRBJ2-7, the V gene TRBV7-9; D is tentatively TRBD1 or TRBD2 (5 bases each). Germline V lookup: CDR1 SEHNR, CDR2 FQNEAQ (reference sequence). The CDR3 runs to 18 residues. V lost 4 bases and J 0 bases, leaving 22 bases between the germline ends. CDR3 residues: CASSSSLPGPENSYEQYF. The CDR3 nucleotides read TGTGCCAGCAGCTCTAGCCTTCCGGGACCAGAGAACTCCTACGAGCAGTACTTC.

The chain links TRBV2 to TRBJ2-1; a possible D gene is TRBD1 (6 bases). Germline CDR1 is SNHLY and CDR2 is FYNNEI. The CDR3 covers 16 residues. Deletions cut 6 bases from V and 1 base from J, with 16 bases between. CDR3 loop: CASRTAGVESYNEQFF. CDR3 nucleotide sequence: TGTGCCAGCAGGACGGCAGGGGTTGAATCCTACAATGAGCAGTTCTTC.

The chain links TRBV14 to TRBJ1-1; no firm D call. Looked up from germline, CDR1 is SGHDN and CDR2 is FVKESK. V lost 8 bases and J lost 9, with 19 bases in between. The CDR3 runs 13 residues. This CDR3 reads CASGATAEVQAFF. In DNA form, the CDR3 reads TGTGCCAGCGGAGCCACCGCCGAGGTTCAAGCTTTCTTT.

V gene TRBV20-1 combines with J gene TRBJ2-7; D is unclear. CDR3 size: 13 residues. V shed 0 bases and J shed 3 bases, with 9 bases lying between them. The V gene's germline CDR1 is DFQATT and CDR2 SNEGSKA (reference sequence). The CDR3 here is CSARDFGNYEQYF. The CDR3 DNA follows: TGCAGTGCTAGAGATTTCGGTAACTACGAGCAGTACTTC.

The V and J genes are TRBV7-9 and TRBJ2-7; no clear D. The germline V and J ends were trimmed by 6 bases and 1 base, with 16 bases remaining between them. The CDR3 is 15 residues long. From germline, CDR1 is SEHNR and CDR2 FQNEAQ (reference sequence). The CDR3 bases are TGTGCCAGCAGTGAATCCTCAGCTCGTTCCTACGAGCAGTACTTC. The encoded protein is CASSESSARSYEQYF.

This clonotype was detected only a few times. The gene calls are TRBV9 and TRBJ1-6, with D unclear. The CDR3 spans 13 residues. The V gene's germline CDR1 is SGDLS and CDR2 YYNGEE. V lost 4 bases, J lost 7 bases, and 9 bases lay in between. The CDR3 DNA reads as TGTGCCAGCAGCCCGGAAATCAATTCACCCCTCCACTTT. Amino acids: CASSPEINSPLHF.

CDR3 in amino acids: CSGMGGRETQYF. The CDR3 nucleotides are TGCAGTGGAATGGGAGGACGAGAGACCCAGTACTTC. This chain links TRBV20-1 with TRBJ2-5, with D perhaps TRBD2 (6 bases). V was trimmed by 7 bases and J by 4 bases, leaving 13 bases between them. The CDR3 is 12 amino acids. Germline CDR1 is DFQATT and CDR2 is SNEGSKA (reference sequence).

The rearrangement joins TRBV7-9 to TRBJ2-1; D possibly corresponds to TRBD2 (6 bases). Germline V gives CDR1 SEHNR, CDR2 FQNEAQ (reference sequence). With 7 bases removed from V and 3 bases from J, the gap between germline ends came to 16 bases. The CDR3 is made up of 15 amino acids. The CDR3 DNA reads TGTGCCAGCACCCCCGGGAGCCGAGACTACAATGAGCAGTTCTTC. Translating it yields CASTPGSRDYNEQFF.

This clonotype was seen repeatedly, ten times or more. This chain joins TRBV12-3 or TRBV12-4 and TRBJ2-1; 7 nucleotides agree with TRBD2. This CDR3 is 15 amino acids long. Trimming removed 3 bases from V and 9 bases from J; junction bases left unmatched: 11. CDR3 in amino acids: CASSLVTSSSGEQFF. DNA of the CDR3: TGTGCCAGCAGTTTGGTGACTAGCAGTAGTGGTGAGCAGTTCTTC.

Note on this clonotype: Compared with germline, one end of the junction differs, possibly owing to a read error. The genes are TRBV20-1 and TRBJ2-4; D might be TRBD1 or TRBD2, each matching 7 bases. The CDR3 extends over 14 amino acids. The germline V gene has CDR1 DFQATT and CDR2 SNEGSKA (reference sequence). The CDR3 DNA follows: TGCAGTGCTCCAGGGGGGGCGGGCAAAAACCTTCAGTACTTC. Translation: CSAPGGAGKNLQYF.

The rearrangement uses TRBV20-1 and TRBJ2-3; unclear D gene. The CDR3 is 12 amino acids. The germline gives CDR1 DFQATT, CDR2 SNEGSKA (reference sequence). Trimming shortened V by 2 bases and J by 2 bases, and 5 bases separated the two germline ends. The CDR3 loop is CSARRTTDTQYF. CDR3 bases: TGCAGTGCTAGAAGAACCACAGATACGCAGTATTTT.

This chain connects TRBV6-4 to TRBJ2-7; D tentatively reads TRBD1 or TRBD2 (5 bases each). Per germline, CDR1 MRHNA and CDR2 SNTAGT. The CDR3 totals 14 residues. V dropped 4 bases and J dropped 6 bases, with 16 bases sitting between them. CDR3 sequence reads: CASSATVGTGEQYF. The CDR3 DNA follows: TGTGCCAGCAGTGCAACGGTAGGGACGGGCGAGCAGTACTTC.